The 5 T cell receptor beta chains in this list originate from one sample, sequenced in a study of vaccination effects on CD4 cells after COVID-19. Cells that had been cultured for 10 days were the source of isolated CD4+ T cells. All study participants received two doses of BNT162b2 or mRNA-1273 vaccine. The data were produced by immunoSEQ multiplex PCR, yet TCRdb's version contains in-frame clones alone and is incomplete. Of 60,000 to 80,000 clones in the sample, around 69% were seen once. No cognate antigen is known for these TCRs. The sequencing here drew on CD4+ T cells from PBMCs cultured without peptide, taken after COVID-19 vaccination. These receptors originate from a human donor who received a COVID-19 vaccine.

This clone was counted once. V usage is TRBV7-2 and J usage is TRBJ2-3, with 14 bases that match TRBD2. The germline V gene has CDR1 SGHTA and CDR2 FQGNSA. Losses at the gene ends were 4 bases for V and 8 bases for J; bases not matched to a gene: 14. The CDR3 totals 18 residues. Here the CDR3 reads CASSSYGTSGGPQGTQYF. CDR3 sequence (DNA): TGTGCCAGCAGCTCCTACGGGACTAGCGGGGGCCCCCAGGGTACGCAGTATTTT.

This clone was recorded a few times. The V call is TRBV2, the J call TRBJ1-1; TRBD1 matches at 11 bases. Germline lookup yields CDR1 SNHLY and CDR2 FYNNEI. V shed 7 bases, J shed 5 bases, and the junction held 9 bases outside the gene matches. CDR3 length: 15 residues. The CDR3 DNA is TGTGCCAGCAAGATGGGACAGGGGGTTTTTACTGAAGCTTTCTTT. Residues: CASKMGQGVFTEAFF.

V is TRBV12-3 or TRBV12-4 and J is TRBJ2-7, with D perhaps matching TRBD2 (6 bases). Trimming left V 4 bases short and J 6 bases short, with 13 bases between. CDR3 size: 13 residues. CDR3 region: CASSSTRGTEQYV. Written as DNA, the CDR3 is TGTGCCAGCAGTTCTACCCGGGGGACCGAGCAGTACGTC.

The V call is TRBV6-1, the J call TRBJ1-3; D is unclear. Between the trimmed V and J ends, which lost 2 bases and 0 bases, there was a span of 8 bases. CDR1 and CDR2 (germline): MNHNS, SASEGT. The CDR3 extends over 15 amino acids. CDR3 bases: TGTGCCAGCAGTGAATCCGTGATCTCTGGAAACACCATATATTTT. This sequence encodes CASSESVISGNTIYF.

The chain carries TRBV5-4 and TRBJ1-1; no definite D call. CDR3 length: 13 amino acids. Trimming cost V 0 bases and J 8 bases, with 11 bases left between them. Per germline, CDR1 SGHNT and CDR2 YYREEE (reference sequence). CDR3 residues: CASSLGRAEEAFF. The CDR3 DNA reads TGTGCCAGCAGCTTGGGAAGGGCAGAAGAAGCTTTCTTT. Drawing the rest from reference TRBV5-4 and TRBJ1-1, the complete variable domain is ETGVTQSPTHLIKTRGQQVTLRCSSQSGHNTVSWYQQALGQGPQFIFQYYREEENGRGNFPPRFSGLQFPNYSSELNVNALELDDSALYLCASSLGRAEEAFFGQGTRLTVV.